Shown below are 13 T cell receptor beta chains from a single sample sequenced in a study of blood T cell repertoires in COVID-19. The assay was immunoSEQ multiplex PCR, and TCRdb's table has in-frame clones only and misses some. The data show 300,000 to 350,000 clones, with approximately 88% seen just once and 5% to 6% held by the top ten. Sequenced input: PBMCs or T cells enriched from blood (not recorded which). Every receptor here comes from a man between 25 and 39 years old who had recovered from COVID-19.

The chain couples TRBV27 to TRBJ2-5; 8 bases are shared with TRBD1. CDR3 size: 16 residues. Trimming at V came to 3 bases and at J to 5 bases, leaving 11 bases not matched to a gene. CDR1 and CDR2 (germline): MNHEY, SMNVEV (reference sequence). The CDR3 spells CASSFRQGPSGETQYF. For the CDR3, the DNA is TGTGCCAGCAGTTTCCGACAGGGGCCTTCGGGGGAGACCCAGTACTTC.

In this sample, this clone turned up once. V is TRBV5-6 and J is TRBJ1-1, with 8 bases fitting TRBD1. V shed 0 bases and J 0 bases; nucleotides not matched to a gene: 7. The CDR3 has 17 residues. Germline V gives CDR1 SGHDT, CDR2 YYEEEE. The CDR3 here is CASSLGLGTGLNTEAFF. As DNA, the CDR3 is TGTGCCAGCAGCTTGGGTCTGGGGACAGGACTGAACACTGAAGCTTTCTTT.

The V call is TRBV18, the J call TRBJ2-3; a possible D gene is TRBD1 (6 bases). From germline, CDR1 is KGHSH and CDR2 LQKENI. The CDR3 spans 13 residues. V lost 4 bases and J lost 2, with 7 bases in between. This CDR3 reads CASSRTATDTQYF. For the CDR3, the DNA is TGTGCCAGCTCACGGACAGCCACAGATACGCAGTATTTT.

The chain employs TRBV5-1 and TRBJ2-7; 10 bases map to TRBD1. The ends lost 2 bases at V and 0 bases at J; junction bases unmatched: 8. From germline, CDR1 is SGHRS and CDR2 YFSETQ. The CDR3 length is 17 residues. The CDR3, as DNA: TGCGCCAGCAGCTTCCGGACAGGGGGGTATAGCTCCTACGAGCAGTACTTC. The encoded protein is CASSFRTGGYSSYEQYF.

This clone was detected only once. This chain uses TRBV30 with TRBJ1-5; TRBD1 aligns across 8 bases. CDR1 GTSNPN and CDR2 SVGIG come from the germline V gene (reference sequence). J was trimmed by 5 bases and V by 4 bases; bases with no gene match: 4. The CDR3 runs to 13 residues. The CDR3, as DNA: TGTGCCTGGAAGACAGGGGTAGATCAGCCCCAGCATTTT. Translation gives CAWKTGVDQPQHF. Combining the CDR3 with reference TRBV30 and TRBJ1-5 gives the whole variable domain SQTIHQWPATLVQPVGSPLSLECTVEGTSNPNLYWYRQAAGRGLQLLFYSVGIGQISSEVPQNLSASRPQDRQFILSSKKLLLSDSGFYLCAWKTGVDQPQHFGDGTRLSIL.

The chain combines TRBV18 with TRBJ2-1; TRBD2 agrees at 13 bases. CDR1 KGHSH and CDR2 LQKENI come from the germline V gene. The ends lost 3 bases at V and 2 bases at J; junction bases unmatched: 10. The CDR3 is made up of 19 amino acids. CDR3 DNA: TGTGCCAGCTCACCTATAGGGACTAGCGGGACTCAGGCCTACAATGAGCAGTTCTTC. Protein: CASSPIGTSGTQAYNEQFF.

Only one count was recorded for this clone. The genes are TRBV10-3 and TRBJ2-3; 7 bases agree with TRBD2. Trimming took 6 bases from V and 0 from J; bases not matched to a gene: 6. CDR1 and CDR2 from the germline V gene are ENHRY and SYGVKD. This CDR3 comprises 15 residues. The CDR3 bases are TGTGCCATCAGCCTAGCGGATGATAGCACAGATACGCAGTATTTT. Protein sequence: CAISLADDSTDTQYF.

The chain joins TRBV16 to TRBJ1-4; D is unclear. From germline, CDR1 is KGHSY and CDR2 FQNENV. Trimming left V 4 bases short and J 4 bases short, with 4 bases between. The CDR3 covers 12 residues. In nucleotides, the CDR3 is TGTGCCAGCAGCCCCAGTAATGAAAAACTGTTTTTT. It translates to CASSPSNEKLFF.

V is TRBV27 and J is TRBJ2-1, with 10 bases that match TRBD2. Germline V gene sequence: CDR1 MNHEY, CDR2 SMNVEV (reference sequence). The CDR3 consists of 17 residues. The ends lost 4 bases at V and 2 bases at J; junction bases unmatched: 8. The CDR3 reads CASSYDQRGGPYNEQFF. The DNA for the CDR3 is TGTGCCAGCAGTTACGACCAGCGGGGGGGCCCCTACAATGAGCAGTTCTTC.

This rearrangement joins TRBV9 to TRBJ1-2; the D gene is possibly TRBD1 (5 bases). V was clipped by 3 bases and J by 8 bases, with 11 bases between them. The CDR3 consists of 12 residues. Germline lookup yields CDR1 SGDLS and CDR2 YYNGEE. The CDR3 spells CASSGRDWGYTF. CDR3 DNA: TGTGCCAGCAGCGGAAGGGACTGGGGCTACACCTTC.

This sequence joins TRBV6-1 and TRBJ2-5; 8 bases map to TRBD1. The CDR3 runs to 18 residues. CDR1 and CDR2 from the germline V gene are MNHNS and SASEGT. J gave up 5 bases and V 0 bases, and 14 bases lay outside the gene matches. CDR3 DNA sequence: TGTGCCAGCAGTGAAGCTGACTTCTTCCAGGGGGCGGGTGAGACCCAGTACTTC. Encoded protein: CASSEADFFQGAGETQYF.

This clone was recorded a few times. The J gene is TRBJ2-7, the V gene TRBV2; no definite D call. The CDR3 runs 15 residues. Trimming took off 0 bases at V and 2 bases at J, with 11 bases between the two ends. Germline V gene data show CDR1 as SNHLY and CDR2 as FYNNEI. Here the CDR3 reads CASSEALILPYEQYF. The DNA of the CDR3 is TGTGCCAGCAGTGAAGCACTCATCTTACCCTACGAGCAGTACTTC.

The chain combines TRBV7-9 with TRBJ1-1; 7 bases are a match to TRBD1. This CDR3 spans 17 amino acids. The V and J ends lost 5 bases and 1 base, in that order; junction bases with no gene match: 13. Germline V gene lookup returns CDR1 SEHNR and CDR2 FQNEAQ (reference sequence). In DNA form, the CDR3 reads TGTGCCAGCAGCCCAGTTCGGACAGGAGGAACGAACACTGAAGCTTTCTTT. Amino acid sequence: CASSPVRTGGTNTEAFF.